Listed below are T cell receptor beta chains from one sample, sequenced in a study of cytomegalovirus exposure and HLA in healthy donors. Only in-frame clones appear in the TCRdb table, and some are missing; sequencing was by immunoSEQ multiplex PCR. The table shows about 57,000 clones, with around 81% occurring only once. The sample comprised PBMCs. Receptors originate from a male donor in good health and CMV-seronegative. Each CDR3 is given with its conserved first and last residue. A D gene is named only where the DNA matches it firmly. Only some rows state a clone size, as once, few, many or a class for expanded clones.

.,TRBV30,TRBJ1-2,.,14,TGTGCCTGGAGTGTACTTGGCAGGCGATATGGCTACACCTTC,CAWSVLGRRYGYTF
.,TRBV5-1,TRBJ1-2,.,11,TGCGCCAGCAGGGGCCCCTATGGCTACACCTTC,CASRGPYGYTF
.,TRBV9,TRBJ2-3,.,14,TGTGCCAGCAGCGCCGCTGGGGCGCTTGATACGCAGTATTTT,CASSAAGALDTQYF
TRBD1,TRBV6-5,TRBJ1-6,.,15,TGTGCCAGCAGCCCCGACAGGGTCTATAATTCACCCCCCCACTTT,CASSPDRVYNSPPHF
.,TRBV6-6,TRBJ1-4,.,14,TGTGCCAGCGGTGAGGGGGCAACTAATGAAAAACTGTTTTTT,CASGEGATNEKLFF
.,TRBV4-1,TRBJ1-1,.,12,TGCGCCAGCAGCCAAGCCACAGGGTTCGCTTTCTTT,CASSQATGFAFF
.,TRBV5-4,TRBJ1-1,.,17,TGTGCCAGCAGCTTGGAAGCCAGGGTTATGGTGGACACTGAAGCTTTCTTT,CASSLEARVMVDTEAFF
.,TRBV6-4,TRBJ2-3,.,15,TGTGCCAGCAGTGAGGGCAGCTCTAGCACAGATACGCAGTATTTT,CASSEGSSSTDTQYF
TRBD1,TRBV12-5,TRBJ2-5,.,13,TGTGCTAGTGGACTAAACAGGGGAGAGACCCAGTACTTC,CASGLNRGETQYF
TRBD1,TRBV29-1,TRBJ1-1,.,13,TGCAGCGGAATAACAGGGGGGGGTACTGAAGCTTTCTTT,CSGITGGGTEAFF
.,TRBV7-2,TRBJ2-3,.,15,TGTGCCAGCAGCTTTCCAGGGGACGTCACAGATACGCAGTATTTT,CASSFPGDVTDTQYF
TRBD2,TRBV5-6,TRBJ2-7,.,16,TGTGCCAGCAGCTTGGGTCGGGGGGAACTCTCCTACGAGCAGTACTTC,CASSLGRGELSYEQYF
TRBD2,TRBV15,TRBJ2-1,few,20,TGTGCCACCAGCAGAGATAAAGGCGGGGGGGCACTCCCCGAGTTCAATGAGCAGTTCTTC,CATSRDKGGGALPEFNEQFF
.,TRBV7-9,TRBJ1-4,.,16,TGTGCCAGCAGCTACCTCCAGGACAGAGATAATGAAAAACTGTTTTTT,CASSYLQDRDNEKLFF
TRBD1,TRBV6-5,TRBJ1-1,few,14,TGTGCCAGCAGCCTGGACAGGGGGTTCTCTGAAGCTTTCTTT,CASSLDRGFSEAFF
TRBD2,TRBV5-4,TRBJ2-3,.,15,TGTGCCAGCAGCTTAAGGCTAGCGGGGGAGGATACGCAGTATTTT,CASSLRLAGEDTQYF
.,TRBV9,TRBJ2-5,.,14,TGTGCCAGCAGCGTATCCTCTAGGCGCGAGACCCAGTACTTC,CASSVSSRRETQYF
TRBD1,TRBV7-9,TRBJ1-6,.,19,TGTGCCAGCGCTCCGAGAGAGGACAGGGTATGGACCTATAATTCACCCCTCCACTTT,CASAPREDRVWTYNSPLHF
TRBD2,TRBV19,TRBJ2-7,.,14,TGTGCCAGTAGCCCTAGCGGGGGGGCATACGAGCAGTACTTC,CASSPSGGAYEQYF
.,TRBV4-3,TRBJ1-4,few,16,TGCGCCAGCAGCCAAGAAGGCGACGGACTTAATGAAAAACTGTTTTTT,CASSQEGDGLNEKLFF
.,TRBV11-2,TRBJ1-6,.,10,TGTGCCAGCCCTAGTTCACCCCTCCACTTT,CASPSSPLHF
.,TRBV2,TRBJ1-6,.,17,TGTGCCAGCAGTGTATCCTCCTCCGACAGGTCCGCCACACCCCTCCACTTT,CASSVSSSDRSATPLHF
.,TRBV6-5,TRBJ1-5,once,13,TGTGCCAGCAGGTTGGGGGGGAACCAGCCCCAGCATTTT,CASRLGGNQPQHF
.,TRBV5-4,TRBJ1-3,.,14,TGTGCCAGCAGCTTGCGGGGGACTGGAAACACCATATATTTT,CASSLRGTGNTIYF
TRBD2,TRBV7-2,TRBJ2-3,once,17,TGTGCCAGCAGCTTAGTTAGTAGCGGGGGGGCCGCAGATACGCAGTATTTT,CASSLVSSGGAADTQYF
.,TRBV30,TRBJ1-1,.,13,TGTGCCTGGAGTCTCCAGGGGATCACTGAAGCTTTCTTT,CAWSLQGITEAFF
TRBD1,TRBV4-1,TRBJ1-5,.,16,TGCGCCAGCAGCCAAACGGGACAGGGGGGCAATCAGCCCCAGCATTTT,CASSQTGQGGNQPQHF
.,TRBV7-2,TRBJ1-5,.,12,TGTGCCAGCAACCTCTACAATCAGCCCCAGCATTTT,CASNLYNQPQHF
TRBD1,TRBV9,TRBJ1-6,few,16,TGTGCCAGCAGCGCCCCCGGGACAGGGGTCAATTCACCCCTCCACTTT,CASSAPGTGVNSPLHF
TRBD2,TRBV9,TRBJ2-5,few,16,TGTGCCAGCAGCGTAGGCGGGACTAGCAGGGTCGGGACCCAGTACTTC,CASSVGGTSRVGTQYF
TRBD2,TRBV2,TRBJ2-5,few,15,TGTGCCAGCAGTCTCGGGACTAGCAATAAAGAGACCCAGTACTTC,CASSLGTSNKETQYF
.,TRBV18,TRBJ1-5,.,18,TGTGCCAGCTCACCAGGGGGGTACGTTCCCTATAGCAATCAGCCCCAGCATTTT,CASSPGGYVPYSNQPQHF
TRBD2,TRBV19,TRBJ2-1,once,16,TGTGCCAGTAGTATATTAGCGGGGAGCTCCTACAATGAGCAGTTCTTC,CASSILAGSSYNEQFF
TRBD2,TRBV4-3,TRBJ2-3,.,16,TGCGCCAGCAGCCTTGGACTAGCGGGGGCTAGAGATACGCAGTATTTT,CASSLGLAGARDTQYF
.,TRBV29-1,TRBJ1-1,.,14,TGCAGCGTCTTTTGGACAGTAATGAACACTGAAGCTTTCTTT,CSVFWTVMNTEAFF
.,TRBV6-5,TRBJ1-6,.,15,TGTGCCAGCAGCCCCGCGGGAAGAGGTAATTCACCCCTCCACTTT,CASSPAGRGNSPLHF
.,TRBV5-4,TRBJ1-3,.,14,TGTGCCAGCAGCTTAGCCGGGGGTGGAAACACCATATATTTT,CASSLAGGGNTIYF
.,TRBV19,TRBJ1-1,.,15,TGTGCCAGTAGTATAGTTGCGGGGGCGGGAACTGAAGCTTTCTTT,CASSIVAGAGTEAFF
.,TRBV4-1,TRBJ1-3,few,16,TGCGCCAGCAGCTTGATGACAGCTTTCTCTGGAAACACCATATATTTT,CASSLMTAFSGNTIYF
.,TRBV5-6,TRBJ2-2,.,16,TGTGCCAGCAGCTTGGTGCCCAGGGGGAACACCGGGGAGCTGTTTTTT,CASSLVPRGNTGELFF
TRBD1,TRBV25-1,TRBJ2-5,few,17,TGTGCCAGCAGTGAGTCGGCAGGGGGCGCCGGTAAAGAGACCCAGTACTTC,CASSESAGGAGKETQYF
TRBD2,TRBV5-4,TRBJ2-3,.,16,TGTGCCAGCAGCTCCTTAGCGGGGGAGAGGTTTGATACGCAGTATTTT,CASSSLAGERFDTQYF
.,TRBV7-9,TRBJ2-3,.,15,TGTGCCAGCAGCCCTCGGGGGATGGGCACAGATACGCAGTATTTT,CASSPRGMGTDTQYF
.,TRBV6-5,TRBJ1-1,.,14,TGTGCCAGCCCCACCAGAAGGAGGGCCACTGAAGCTTTCTTT,CASPTRRRATEAFF
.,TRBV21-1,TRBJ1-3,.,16,TGTGCCAGCAGCAAGGGGCCAGCTATCTCTGGAAACACCATATATTTT,CASSKGPAISGNTIYF
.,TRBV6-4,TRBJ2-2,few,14,TGTGCCAGCAAGTCCGGGGAAAACACCGGGGAGCTGTTTTTT,CASKSGENTGELFF
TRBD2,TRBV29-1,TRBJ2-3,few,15,TGCAGCGTTGACGGCCCTGGGACTAGCAGAGATACGCAGTATTTT,CSVDGPGTSRDTQYF
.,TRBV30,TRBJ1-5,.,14,TGTGCCTGGGGGGGGGTGGGCAGCAATCAGCCCCAGCATTTT,CAWGGVGSNQPQHF
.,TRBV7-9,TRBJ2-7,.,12,TGTGCCAGCAGTCAGAGGGGGATAGGGCAGTACTTC,CASSQRGIGQYF
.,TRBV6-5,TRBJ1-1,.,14,TGTGCCAGCAGATCGTTAATTCTGAACACTGAAGCTTTCTTT,CASRSLILNTEAFF
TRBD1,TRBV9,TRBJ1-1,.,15,TGTGCCAGCAGCGCTAGGACAGGGGGCTCCACTGAAGCTTTCTTT,CASSARTGGSTEAFF
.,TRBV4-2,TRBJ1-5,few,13,TGTGCCAGCAGCCCCGAAGTCGGGCAGCCCCAGCATTTT,CASSPEVGQPQHF
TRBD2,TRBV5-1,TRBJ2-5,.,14,TGCGCCAGCAGCTTGGCACTAGCGGGTGAGACCCAGTACTTC,CASSLALAGETQYF
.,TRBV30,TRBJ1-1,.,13,TGTGCCTGGAGGGATGACCGGGGCACTGAAGCTTTCTTT,CAWRDDRGTEAFF
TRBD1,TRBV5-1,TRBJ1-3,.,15,TGCGCCAGCAGCTGGGGACAGGGAGAGGCCGACACCATATATTTT,CASSWGQGEADTIYF
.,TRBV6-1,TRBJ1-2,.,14,TGTGCCAGCACCCACGGAGGGACGGACTATGGCTACACCTTC,CASTHGGTDYGYTF
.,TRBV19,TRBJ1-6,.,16,TGTGCCAGTAGTACCCCGCGAGGGCAAGATAATTCACCCCTCCACTTT,CASSTPRGQDNSPLHF